This TCR beta chain was profiled in a study of cytomegalovirus exposure and HLA in healthy donors. For this clone: Its target is not known.

Amplification used 60 Vbeta primers and 13 Jbeta primers. Measured with immunoSEQ multiplex PCR; TCRdb has only the in-frame clones, and not every one. The sample lists some 180,000 clones, over 75% seen once, with around 0.25% in the top ten. Findings and limits, study-wide: Later analysis reportedly placed an Asian-associated ancestry cluster below the approximately 650-donor mean in N-insertions. In a later analysis, V- and J-gene trimming of beta chains associated with a DCLRE1C missense variant, replicated independently. In an earlier analysis, productive rearrangement rates for most beta V segments clustered near 87% or 30%.

After removal of 1 base from V and 7 bases from J, the junction contained 16 bases not matched to a gene. The length of the CDR3 is 18 residues. The germline V gene encodes CDR1 SGDLS and CDR2 YYNGEE. The material sequenced was PBMCs. The TCR originated in a girl under two years old in good health and CMV-seronegative. This chain uses TRBV9 with TRBJ2-3; 9 bases map to TRBD1. The CDR3 nucleotides read TGTGCCAGCAGCGTAAGCGAGTACAGGCGGGACAGGGAATATACGCAGTATTTT. It codes for CASSVSEYRRDREYTQYF.